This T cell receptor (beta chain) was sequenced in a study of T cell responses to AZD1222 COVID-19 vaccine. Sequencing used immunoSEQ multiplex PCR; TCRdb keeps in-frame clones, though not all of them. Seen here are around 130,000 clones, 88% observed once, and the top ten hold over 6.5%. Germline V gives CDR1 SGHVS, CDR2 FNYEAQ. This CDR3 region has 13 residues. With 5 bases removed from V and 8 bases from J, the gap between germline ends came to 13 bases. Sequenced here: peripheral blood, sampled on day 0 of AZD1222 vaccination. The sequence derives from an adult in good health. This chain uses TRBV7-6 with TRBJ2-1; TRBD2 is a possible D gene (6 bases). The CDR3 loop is CASSPRLDDEQFF. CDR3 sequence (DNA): TGTGCCAGCAGCCCGCGACTAGACGATGAGCAGTTCTTC.